This T cell receptor (beta chain) was profiled in a study of T cell responses to AZD1222 COVID-19 vaccine. Findings and limits, study-wide: Spike-specific TCR breadth rose after two AZD1222 doses, and depth rose as well. Seropositive status at baseline applied to only a handful of AZD1222 recipients. Clonal diversity may have been underestimated, and the donors were mostly white British, with more females than males.

CDR1 is LGHDT, CDR2 YNNKEL, per germline (reference sequence). This CDR3 comprises 12 residues. Trimming took 1 base from V and 5 from J, leaving 6 bases between them. TCRdb's copy holds only in-frame clones and misses some; the assay was immunoSEQ multiplex PCR. The table records over 100,000 clones, approximately 91% of them present only once. Details on this clone: Its specificity is unknown.

The chain employs TRBV3-1 (or the pseudogene TRBV3-2) and TRBJ2-7; D unclear. This specimen was peripheral blood, taken on day 0 of AZD1222 vaccination. This receptor was identified in an adult in good health. The CDR3 DNA sequence: TGTGCCAGCAGCCAAGTTGATCACGAGCAGTACTTC. Protein product: CASSQVDHEQYF.